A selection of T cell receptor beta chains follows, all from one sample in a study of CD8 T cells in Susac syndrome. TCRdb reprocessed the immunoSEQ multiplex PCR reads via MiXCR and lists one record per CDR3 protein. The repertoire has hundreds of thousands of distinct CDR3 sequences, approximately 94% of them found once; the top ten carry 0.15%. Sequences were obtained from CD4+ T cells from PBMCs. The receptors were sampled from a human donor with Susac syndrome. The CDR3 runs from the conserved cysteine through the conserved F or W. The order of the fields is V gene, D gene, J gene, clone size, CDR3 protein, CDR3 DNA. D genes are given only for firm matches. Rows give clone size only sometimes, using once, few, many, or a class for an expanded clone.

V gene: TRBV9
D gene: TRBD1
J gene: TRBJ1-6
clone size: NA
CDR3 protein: CASSAEGTGEVGSGSPLHF
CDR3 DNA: TGTGCCAGCAGCGCAGAGGGGACAGGGGAAGTTGGATCTGGTTCACCCCTCCACTTT

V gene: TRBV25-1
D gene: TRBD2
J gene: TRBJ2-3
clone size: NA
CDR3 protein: CASSRAGGTDTQYF
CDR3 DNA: TGTGCCAGCAGTCGAGCGGGGGGCACAGATACGCAGTATTTT

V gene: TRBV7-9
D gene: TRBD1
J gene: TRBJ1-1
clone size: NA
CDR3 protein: CASSLVDRDTEAFF
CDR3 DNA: TGTGCCAGCAGCTTAGTGGACAGGGACACTGAAGCTTTCTTT

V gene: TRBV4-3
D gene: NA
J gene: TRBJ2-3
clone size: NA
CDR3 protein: CASSQDQDGTDTQYF
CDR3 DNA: TGCGCCAGCAGCCAAGACCAAGACGGCACAGATACGCAGTATTTT

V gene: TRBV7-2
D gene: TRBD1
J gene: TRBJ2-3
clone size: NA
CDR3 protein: CASSRGRHLGSDTQYF
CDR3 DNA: TGTGCCAGCAGCAGGGGGCGCCATTTGGGCTCAGATACGCAGTATTTT

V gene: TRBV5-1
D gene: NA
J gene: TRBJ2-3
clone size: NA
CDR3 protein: CASSLEPITDTQYF
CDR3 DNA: TGCGCCAGCAGCTTGGAACCCATCACAGATACGCAGTATTTT

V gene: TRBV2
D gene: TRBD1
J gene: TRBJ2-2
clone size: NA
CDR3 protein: CASSVRTGSTGELFF
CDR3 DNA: TGTGCCAGCAGTGTTAGGACAGGTAGCACCGGGGAGCTGTTTTTT

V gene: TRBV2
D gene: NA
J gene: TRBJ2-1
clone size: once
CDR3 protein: CASVGLTGMNEQFF
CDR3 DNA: TGTGCCAGCGTTGGGTTAACGGGTATGAATGAGCAGTTCTTC

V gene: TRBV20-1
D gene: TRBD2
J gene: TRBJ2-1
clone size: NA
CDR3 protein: CSAVAGVNNEQFF
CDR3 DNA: TGCAGTGCTGTAGCGGGGGTTAACAATGAGCAGTTCTTC

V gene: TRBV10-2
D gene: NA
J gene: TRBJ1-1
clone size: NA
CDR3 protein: CASRGLNTEAFF
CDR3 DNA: TGCGCCAGCAGGGGGTTGAACACTGAAGCTTTCTTT

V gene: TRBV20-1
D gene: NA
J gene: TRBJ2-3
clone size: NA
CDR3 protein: CSAPPKAGATDTQYF
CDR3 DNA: TGCAGTGCCCCCCCCAAGGCGGGGGCCACAGATACGCAGTATTTT

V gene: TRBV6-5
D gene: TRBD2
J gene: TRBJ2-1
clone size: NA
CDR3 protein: CASSYHGGGPTNEQFF
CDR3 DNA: TGTGCCAGCAGTTACCACGGGGGGGGGCCGACTAATGAGCAGTTCTTC

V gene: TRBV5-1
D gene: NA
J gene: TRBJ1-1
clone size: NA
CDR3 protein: CASSLVSQGEAFF
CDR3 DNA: TGCGCCAGCAGCTTGGTATCTCAGGGAGAGGCTTTCTTT

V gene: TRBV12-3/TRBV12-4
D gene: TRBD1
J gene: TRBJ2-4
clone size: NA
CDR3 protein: CASSFRTGGEVGENIQYF
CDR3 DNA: TGTGCCAGCAGTTTCCGGACAGGGGGCGAAGTTGGCGAAAACATTCAGTACTTC

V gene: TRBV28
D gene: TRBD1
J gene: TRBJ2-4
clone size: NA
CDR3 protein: CASTPGGMAKNIQYF
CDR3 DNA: TGTGCCAGCACCCCAGGGGGCATGGCCAAAAACATTCAGTACTTC

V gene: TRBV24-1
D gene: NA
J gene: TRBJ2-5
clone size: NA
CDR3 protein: CATSEGVGETQYF
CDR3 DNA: TGTGCCACCAGTGAAGGGGTGGGGGAGACCCAGTACTTC

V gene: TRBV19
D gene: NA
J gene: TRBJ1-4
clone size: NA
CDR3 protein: CASSASVGANEKLFF
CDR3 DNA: TGTGCCAGTAGTGCCTCCGTTGGGGCTAATGAAAAACTGTTTTTT

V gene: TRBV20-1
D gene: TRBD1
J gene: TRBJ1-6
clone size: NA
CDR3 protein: CSARDVRDSQNSPLHF
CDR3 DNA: TGCAGTGCTAGAGATGTTCGGGACAGTCAAAATTCACCCCTCCACTTT

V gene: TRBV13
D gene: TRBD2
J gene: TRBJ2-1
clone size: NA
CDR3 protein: CASSFSLAGGSEQFF
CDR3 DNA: TGTGCCAGCAGCTTCTCACTAGCGGGGGGTAGTGAGCAGTTCTTC

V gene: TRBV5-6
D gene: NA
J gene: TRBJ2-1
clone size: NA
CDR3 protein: CASSLNLEAMINEQFF
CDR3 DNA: TGTGCCAGCAGCTTAAACCTGGAGGCGATGATCAATGAGCAGTTCTTC

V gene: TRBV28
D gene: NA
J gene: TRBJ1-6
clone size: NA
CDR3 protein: CAIRGGTLNSPLHF
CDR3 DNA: TGTGCCATCCGAGGGGGGACTTTAAATTCACCCCTCCACTTT

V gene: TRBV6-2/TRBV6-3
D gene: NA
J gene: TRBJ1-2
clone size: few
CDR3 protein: CASSYSFWNYGYTF
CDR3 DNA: TGTGCCAGCAGTTACTCGTTTTGGAACTATGGCTACACCTTC

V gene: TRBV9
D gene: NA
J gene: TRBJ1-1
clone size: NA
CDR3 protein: CASSVRQNTEAFF
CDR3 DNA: TGTGCCAGCAGCGTAAGGCAGAACACTGAAGCTTTCTTT

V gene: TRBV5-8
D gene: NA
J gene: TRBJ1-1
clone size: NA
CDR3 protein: CASSLVWTEAFF
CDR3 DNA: TGTGCCAGCAGCTTGGTATGGACTGAAGCTTTCTTT

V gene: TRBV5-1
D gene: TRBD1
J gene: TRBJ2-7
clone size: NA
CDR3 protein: CASSVPGTGAEQYF
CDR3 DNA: TGCGCCAGCAGCGTCCCCGGGACAGGGGCCGAGCAGTACTTC

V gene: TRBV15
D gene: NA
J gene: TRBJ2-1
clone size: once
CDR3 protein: CATSTATNNEQFF
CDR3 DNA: TGTGCCACCAGCACGGCCACAAACAATGAGCAGTTCTTC

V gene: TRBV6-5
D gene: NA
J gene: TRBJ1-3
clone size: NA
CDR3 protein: CASRPGGRNTIYF
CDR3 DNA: TGTGCCAGCAGGCCGGGGGGAAGAAACACCATATATTTT

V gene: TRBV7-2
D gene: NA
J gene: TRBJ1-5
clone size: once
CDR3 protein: CASSSPELERTQHF
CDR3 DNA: TGTGCCAGCAGCTCGCCGGAGCTTGAGAGGACCCAGCATTTT

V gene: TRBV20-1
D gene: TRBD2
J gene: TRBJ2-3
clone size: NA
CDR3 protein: CSASSGESTDTQYF
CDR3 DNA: TGCAGTGCCTCTAGCGGGGAAAGCACAGATACGCAGTATTTT

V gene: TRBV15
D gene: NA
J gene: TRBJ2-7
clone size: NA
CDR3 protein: CATSRAWGYEQYF
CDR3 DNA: TGTGCCACCAGCAGAGCGTGGGGCTACGAGCAGTACTTC

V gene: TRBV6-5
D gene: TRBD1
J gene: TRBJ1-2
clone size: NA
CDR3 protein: CASGIEKQGKGYTF
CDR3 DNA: TGTGCCAGCGGAATAGAAAAACAGGGGAAAGGCTACACCTTC

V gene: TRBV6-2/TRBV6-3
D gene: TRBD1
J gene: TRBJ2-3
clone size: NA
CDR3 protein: CASSSDQRTGSTDTQYF
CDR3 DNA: TGTGCCAGCAGTTCCGACCAAAGGACAGGGAGCACAGATACGCAGTATTTT

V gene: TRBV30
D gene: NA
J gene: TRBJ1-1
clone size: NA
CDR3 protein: CAWSVHRTEAFF
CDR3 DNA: TGTGCCTGGAGTGTACATCGGACTGAAGCTTTCTTT

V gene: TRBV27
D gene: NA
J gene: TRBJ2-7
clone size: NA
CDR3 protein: CASSQDRRPARQYF
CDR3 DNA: TGTGCCAGCAGTCAAGACAGGAGACCTGCCAGGCAGTACTTC

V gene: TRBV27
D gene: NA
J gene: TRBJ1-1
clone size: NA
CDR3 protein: CASSFRLNTEAFF
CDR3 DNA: TGTGCCAGCAGTTTCAGGTTGAACACTGAAGCTTTCTTT

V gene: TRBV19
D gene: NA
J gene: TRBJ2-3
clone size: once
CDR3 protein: CASSDRISTDTQYF
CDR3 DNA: TGTGCCAGTAGTGACAGAATTAGCACAGATACGCAGTATTTT

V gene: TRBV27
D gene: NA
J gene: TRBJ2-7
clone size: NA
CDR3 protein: CASSLGHNSYEQYF
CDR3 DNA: TGTGCCAGCAGTTTAGGCCACAACTCCTACGAGCAGTACTTC

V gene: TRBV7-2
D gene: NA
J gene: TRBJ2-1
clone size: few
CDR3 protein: CASSLGLDWQFF
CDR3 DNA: TGTGCCAGCAGCTTAGGGCTAGATTGGCAGTTCTTC

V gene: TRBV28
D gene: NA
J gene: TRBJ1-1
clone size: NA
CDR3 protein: CASSFVRLRNTEAFF
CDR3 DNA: TGTGCCAGCAGTTTTGTAAGGCTTAGGAACACTGAAGCTTTCTTT

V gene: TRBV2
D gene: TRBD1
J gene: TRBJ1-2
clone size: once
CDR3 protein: CASSVAGGDGYTF
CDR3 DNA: TGTGCCAGCAGTGTGGCAGGGGGCGACGGCTACACCTTC

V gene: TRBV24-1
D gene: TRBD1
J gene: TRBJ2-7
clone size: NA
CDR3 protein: CATSDRDSPYEQYF
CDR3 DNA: TGTGCCACCAGTGATCGGGACAGTCCCTACGAGCAGTACTTC

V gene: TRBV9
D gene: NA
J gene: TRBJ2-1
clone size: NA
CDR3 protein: CASSVEEHPRDEQFF
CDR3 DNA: TGTGCCAGCAGCGTAGAGGAGCATCCTAGGGATGAGCAGTTCTTC

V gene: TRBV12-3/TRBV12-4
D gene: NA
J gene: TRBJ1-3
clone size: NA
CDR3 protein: CASRAGSSGNTIYF
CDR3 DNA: TGTGCCAGCAGGGCGGGGAGCTCTGGAAACACCATATATTTT

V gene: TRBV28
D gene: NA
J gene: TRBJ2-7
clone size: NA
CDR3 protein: CASSLRSGSSYEQYF
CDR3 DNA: TGTGCCAGCAGTTTACGGTCGGGAAGCTCCTACGAGCAGTACTTC

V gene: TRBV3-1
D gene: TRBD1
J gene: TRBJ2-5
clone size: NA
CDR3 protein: CASSQRGRETQYF
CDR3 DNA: TGTGCCAGCAGCCAAAGGGGGCGCGAGACCCAGTACTTC

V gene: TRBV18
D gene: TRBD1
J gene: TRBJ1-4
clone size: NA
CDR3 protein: CASSPDRGEKLFF
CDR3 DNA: TGTGCCAGCTCCCCGGACAGGGGCGAAAAACTGTTTTTT

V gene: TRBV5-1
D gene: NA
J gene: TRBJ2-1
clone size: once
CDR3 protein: CASKELDPRDEQFF
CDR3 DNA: TGCGCCAGCAAGGAACTTGACCCTAGGGATGAGCAGTTCTTC

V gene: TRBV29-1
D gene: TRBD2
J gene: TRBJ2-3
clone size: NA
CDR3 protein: CSLVGGGDTQYF
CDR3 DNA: TGCAGCTTGGTCGGGGGGGGAGATACGCAGTATTTT

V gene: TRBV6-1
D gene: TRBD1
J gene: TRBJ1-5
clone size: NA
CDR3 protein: CASSRNRGTGLGQPQHF
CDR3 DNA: TGTGCCAGCAGTCGAAACCGTGGGACAGGGTTAGGTCAGCCCCAGCATTTT

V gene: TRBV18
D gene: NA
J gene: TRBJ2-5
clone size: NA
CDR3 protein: CASSPVAPYQETQYF
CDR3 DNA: TGTGCCAGCTCACCCGTCGCCCCGTACCAAGAGACCCAGTACTTC

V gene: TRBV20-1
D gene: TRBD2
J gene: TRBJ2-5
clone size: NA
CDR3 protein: CSAGRGGTQYF
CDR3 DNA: TGCAGTGCAGGACGGGGGGGGACCCAGTACTTC

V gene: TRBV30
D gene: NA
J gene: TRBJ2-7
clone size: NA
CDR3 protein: CAWSVPRSEQYF
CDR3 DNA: TGTGCCTGGAGTGTACCGAGGAGCGAGCAGTACTTC

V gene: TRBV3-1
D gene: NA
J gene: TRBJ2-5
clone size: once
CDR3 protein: CASSQMTKETQYF
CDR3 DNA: TGTGCCAGCAGCCAAATGACTAAAGAGACCCAGTACTTC

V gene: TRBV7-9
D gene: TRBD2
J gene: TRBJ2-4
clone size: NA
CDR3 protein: CASSLALAGLNIQYF
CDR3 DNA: TGTGCCAGCAGCTTAGCGTTAGCGGGGTTGAACATTCAGTACTTC